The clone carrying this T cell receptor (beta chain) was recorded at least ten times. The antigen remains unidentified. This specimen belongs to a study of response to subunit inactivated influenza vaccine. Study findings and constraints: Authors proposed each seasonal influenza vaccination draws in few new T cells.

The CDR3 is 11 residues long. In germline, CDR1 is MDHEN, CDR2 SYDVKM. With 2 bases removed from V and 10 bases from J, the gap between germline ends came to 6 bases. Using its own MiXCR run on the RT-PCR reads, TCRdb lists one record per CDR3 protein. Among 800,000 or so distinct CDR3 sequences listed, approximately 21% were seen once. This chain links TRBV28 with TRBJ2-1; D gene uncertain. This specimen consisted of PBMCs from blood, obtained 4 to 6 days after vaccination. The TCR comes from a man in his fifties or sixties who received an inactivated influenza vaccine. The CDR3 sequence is CASSLGLEQFF. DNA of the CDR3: TGTGCCAGCAGTTTAGGCCTAGAGCAGTTCTTC.